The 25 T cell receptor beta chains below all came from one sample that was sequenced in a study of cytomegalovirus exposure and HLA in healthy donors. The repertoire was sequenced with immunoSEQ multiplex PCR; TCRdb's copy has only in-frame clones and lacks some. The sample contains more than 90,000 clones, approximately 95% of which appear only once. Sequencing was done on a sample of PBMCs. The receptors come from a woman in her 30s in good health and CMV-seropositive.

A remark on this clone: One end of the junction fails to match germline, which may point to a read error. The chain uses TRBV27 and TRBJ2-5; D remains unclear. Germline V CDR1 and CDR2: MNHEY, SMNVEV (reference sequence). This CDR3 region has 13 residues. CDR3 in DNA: TGTGCCAGCAGTTTAACCTCGGAACGCGTACTAAACTTC. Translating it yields CASSLTSERVLNF.

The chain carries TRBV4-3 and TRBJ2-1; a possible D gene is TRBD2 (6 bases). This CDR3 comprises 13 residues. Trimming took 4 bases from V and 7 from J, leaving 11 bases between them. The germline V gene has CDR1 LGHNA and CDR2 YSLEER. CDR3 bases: TGCGCCAGCAGCCTCCGGAGCGGGAATGAGCAGTTCTTC. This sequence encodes CASSLRSGNEQFF.

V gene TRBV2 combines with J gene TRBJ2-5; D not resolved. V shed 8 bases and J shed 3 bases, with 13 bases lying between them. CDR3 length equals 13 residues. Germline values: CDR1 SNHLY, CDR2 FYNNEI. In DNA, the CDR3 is TGTGCCAGCGCATCAGACTTAAAAGAGACCCAGTACTTC. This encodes CASASDLKETQYF.

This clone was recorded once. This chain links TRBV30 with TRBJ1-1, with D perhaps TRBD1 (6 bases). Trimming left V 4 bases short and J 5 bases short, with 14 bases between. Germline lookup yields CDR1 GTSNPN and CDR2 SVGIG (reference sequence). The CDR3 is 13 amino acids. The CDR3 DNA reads TGTGCCTGGATGGAACAGGGATGGACTGAAGCTTTCTTT. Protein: CAWMEQGWTEAFF.

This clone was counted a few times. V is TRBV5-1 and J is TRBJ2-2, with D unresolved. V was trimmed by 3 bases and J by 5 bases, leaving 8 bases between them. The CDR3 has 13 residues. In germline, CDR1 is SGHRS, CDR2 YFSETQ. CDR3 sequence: CASSYGSTGELFF. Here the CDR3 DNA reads TGCGCCAGCAGCTACGGGTCAACCGGGGAGCTGTTTTTT.

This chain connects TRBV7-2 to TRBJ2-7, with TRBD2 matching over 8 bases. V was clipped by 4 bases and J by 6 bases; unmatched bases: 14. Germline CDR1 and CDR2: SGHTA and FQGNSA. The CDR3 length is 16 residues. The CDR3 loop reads CASSSIAGLVNLEQYF. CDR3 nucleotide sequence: TGTGCCAGCAGCTCCATAGCGGGACTAGTTAATCTCGAGCAGTACTTC.

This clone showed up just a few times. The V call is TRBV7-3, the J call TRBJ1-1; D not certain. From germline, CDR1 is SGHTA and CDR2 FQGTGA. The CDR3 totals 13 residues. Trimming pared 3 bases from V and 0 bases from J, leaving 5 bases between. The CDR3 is CASSLQMNTEAFF. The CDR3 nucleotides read TGTGCCAGCAGCTTGCAGATGAACACTGAAGCTTTCTTT.

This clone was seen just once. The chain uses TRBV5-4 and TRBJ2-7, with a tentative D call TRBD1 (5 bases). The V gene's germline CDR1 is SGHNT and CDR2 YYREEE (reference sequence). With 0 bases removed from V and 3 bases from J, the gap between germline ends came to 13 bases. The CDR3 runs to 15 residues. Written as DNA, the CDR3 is TGTGCCAGCAGCTTGGCCCGTCAGGGCCACTACGAGCAGTACTTC. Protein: CASSLARQGHYEQYF.

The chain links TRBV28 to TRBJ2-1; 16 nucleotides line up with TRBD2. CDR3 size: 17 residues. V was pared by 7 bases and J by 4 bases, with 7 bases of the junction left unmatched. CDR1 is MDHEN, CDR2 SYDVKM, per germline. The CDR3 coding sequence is TGTGCCAGCACCCCAGGGGGACTAGCGGGAGGGTACAATGAGCAGTTCTTC. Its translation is CASTPGGLAGGYNEQFF. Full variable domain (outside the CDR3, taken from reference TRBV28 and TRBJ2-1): DVKVTQSSRYLVKRTGEKVFLECVQDMDHENMFWYRQDPGLGLRLIYFSYDVKMKEKGDIPEGYSVSREKKERFSLILESASTNQTSMYLCASTPGGLAGGYNEQFFGPGTRLTVL.

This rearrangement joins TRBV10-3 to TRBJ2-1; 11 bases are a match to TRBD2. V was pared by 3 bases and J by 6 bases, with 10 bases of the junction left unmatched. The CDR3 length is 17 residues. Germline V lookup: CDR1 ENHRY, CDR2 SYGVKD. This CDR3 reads CAISDRSGRALGNEQFF. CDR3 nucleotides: TGTGCCATCAGTGACCGTAGCGGGAGGGCCTTAGGCAATGAGCAGTTCTTC.

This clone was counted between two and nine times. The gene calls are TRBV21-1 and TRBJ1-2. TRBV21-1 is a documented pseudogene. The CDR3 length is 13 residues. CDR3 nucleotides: TGTGCCAGCAGCAAAGAAGTTCGGAGGGGCTACACCTTC. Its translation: CASSKEVRRGYTF.

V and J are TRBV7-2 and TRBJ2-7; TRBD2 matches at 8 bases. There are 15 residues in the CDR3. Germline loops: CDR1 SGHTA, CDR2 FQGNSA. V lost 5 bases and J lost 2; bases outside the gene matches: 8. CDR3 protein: CASSLSGIGAYEQYF. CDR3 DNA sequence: TGTGCCAGCAGCCTTAGCGGGATAGGGGCCTACGAGCAGTACTTC.

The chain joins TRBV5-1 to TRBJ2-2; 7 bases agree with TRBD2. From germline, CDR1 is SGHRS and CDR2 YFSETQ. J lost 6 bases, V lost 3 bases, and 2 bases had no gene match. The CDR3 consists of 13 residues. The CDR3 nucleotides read TGCGCCAGCAGCTCGGGGGGATCCGGGGAGCTGTTTTTT. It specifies CASSSGGSGELFF. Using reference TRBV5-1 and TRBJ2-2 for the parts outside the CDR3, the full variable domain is KAGVTQTPRYLIKTRGQQVTLSCSPISGHRSVSWYQQTPGQGLQFLFEYFSETQRNKGNFPGRFSGRQFSNSRSEMNVSTLELGDSALYLCASSSGGSGELFFGEGSRLTVL.

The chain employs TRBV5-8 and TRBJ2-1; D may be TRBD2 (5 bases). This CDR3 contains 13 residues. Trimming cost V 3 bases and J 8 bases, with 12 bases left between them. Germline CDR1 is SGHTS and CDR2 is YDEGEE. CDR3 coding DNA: TGTGCCAGCAGCTCCCCGGGGAGCTATGAGCAGTTCTTC. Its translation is CASSSPGSYEQFF.

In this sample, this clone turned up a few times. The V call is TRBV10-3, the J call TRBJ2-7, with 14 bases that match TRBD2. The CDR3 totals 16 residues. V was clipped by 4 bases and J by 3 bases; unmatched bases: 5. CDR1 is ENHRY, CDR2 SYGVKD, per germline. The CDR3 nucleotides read TGTGCCATCAGTGCTTCCGGGACTAGCGGGAGCTACGAGCAGTACTTC. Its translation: CAISASGTSGSYEQYF.

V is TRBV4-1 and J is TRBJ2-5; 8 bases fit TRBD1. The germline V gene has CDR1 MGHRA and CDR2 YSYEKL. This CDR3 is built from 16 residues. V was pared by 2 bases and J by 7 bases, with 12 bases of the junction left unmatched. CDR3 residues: CASSQTGQALEGTQYF. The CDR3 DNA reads TGCGCCAGCAGCCAAACGGGACAGGCCCTGGAAGGGACCCAGTACTTC.

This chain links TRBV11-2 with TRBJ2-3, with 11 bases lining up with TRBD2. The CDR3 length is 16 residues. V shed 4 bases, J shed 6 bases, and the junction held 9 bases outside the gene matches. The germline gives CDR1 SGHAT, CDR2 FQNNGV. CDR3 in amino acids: CASSSRSSGRLDTQYF. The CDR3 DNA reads TGTGCCAGCAGCTCCCGCTCTAGCGGGAGGCTGGATACGCAGTATTTT. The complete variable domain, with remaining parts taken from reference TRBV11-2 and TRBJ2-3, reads EAGVAQSPRYKIIEKRQSVAFWCNPISGHATLYWYQQILGQGPKLLIQFQNNGVVDDSQLPKDRFSAERLKGVDSTLKIQPAKLEDSAVYLCASSSRSSGRLDTQYFGPGTRLTVL.

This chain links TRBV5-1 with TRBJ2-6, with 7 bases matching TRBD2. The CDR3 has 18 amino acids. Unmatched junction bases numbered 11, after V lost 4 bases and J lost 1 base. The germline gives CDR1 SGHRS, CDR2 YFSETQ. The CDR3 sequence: CASSREARFESGANVLTF. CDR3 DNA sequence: TGCGCCAGCAGCCGGGAGGCCAGGTTTGAGTCTGGGGCCAACGTCCTGACTTTC.

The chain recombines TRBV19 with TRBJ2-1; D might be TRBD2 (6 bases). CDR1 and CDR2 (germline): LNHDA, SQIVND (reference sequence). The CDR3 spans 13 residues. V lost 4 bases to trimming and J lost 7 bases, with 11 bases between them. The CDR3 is CASSTGLNNEQFF. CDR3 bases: TGTGCCAGTAGTACCGGACTAAATAATGAGCAGTTCTTC.

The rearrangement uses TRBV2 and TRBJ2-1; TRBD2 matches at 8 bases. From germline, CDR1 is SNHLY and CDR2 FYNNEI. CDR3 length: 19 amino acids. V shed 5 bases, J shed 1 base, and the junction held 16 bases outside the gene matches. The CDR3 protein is CASSLKGLGVASSYNEQFF. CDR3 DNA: TGTGCCAGCAGTCTTAAGGGACTAGGGGTTGCAAGTTCCTACAATGAGCAGTTCTTC.

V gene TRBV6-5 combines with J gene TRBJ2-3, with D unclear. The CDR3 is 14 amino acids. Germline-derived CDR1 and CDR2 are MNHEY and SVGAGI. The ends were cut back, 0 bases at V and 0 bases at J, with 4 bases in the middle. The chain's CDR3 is CASSYSRSTDTQYF. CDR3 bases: TGTGCCAGCAGTTACTCGAGAAGCACAGATACGCAGTATTTT.

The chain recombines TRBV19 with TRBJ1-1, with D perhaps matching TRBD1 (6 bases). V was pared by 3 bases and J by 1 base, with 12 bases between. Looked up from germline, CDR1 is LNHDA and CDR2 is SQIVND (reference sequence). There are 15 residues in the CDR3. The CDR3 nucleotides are TGTGCCAGTAGTATTCGTAGAGGGGGGAACACTGAAGCTTTCTTT. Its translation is CASSIRRGGNTEAFF.

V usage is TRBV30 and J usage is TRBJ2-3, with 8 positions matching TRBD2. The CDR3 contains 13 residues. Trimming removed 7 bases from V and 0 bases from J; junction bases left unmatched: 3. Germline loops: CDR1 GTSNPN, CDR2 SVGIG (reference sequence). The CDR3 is CASTSGSTDTQYF. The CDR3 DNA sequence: TGTGCCTCTACTAGCGGAAGCACAGATACGCAGTATTTT.

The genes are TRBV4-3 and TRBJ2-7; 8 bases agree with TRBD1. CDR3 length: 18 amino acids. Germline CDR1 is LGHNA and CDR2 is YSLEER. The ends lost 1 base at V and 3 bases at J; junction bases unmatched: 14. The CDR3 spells CASSQVWPHRGAGYEQYF. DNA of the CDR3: TGCGCCAGCAGCCAAGTCTGGCCACACAGGGGGGCTGGCTACGAGCAGTACTTC.

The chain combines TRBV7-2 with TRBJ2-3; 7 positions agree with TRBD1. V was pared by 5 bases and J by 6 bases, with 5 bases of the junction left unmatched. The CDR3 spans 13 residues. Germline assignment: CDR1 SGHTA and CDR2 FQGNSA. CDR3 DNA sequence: TGTGCCAGCAGCCACAGGGGATCCGATACGCAGTATTTT. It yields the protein CASSHRGSDTQYF.